This T cell receptor (beta chain) derives from a study of CD8 T cells in ankylosing spondylitis (dated by TCRdb to between 2016 and 2019). A note on the overall study: T cell receptor beta repertoires were profiled in healthy donors and ankylosing spondylitis patients so that disease-linked TCR variants could be found. Peripheral blood was sampled, and synovial fluid was additionally collected from ankylosing spondylitis patients. The full study cohort comprised 25 ankylosing spondylitis patients and roughly 110 healthy donors.

V and J are truncated by 7 bases and 6 bases respectively, leaving an intervening sequence of 16 bases. Reading the germline V gene gives CDR1 SGHRS and CDR2 YFSETQ. Taken from cysteine to phenylalanine, the CDR3 has 13 residues. Only the CDR3 region is kept as DNA, spanning 39 bases read in frame from base 1. The table lists this clonotype with many counts. Its recognized antigen is unknown. Base qualities are not provided; no much larger clone lies one nucleotide away. The sample was run on an Illumina HiSeq 2500. TCR beta libraries were prepared by quantitative 5'-RACE with molecular barcodes. For the original study's pipeline: To identify disease-linked TCR variants, a new computational method was used, one built on a probabilistic model of VDJ rearrangement. Through fastp at Q25 and MiXCR, TCRdb rebuilt clones from the public reads, retaining in-frame beta chains. Rows merge per CDR3 protein into single entries with the most common DNA and genes. The V and J calls were determined by TCRdb, not by the authors. The sample table shows fewer than 550,000 distinct CDR3 sequences, and 5.3% are seen once. Jointly, the top ten make up approximately 3.5% of the sample.

Results and caveats for the whole study, not just this receptor: The disease-linked clones showed a CD8+ phenotype and occurred at relatively low frequencies in peripheral blood. Blood from ankylosing spondylitis patients appeared to be characterized by a TCR beta motif made up of about 8 highly homologous amino acid variants. Some motif variants were previously reported in synovial fluid and blood of reactive arthritis patients, suggesting common disease-initiation mechanisms. The disease-linked clones were reported as significantly enriched in matched synovial fluid samples from ankylosing spondylitis patients.

The sample comprised blood, either unsorted or a sorted T cell fraction (not recorded which). The chain is encoded by TRBV5-1 joined to TRBJ1-1; the D gene remains uncertain. This receptor was identified in a male donor with ankylosing spondylitis. In nucleotides, the sequence is TGCGCCAGCGGGGATGGAGGGTTCGCTGAAGCTTTCTTT. Translated, it gives CASGDGGFAEAFF.